This entry is about one T cell receptor beta chain. This clonotype qualifies as medium-sized (0.01 to 0.1%). It has no much larger one-base neighbor in the sample; base qualities were not kept. This sample was taken from a study of Japanese encephalitis immunity and Zika vaccine responses (dated by TCRdb to the early 2020s). Study-level background: Three 5.0 ug doses of alum-adjuvanted ZPIV were administered to included participants at weeks 0, 4 and 28. Approximately twelve participants were given two doses of JEV vaccine (IXIARO) 28 days apart, two to three months before the first ZPIV dose. A handful of representative participants from each pre-vaccination group were selected for TCR sequencing, using samples from week 0 (after pre-vaccination and before ZPIV) and week 52. One dose of YFV vaccine (YF-VAX) was administered before ZPIV to eleven to twelve participants, and eight or nine participants were flavivirus-naive. The study asked whether earlier vaccination against Japanese encephalitis virus (JEV) or yellow fever virus (YFV) shaped CD4 T cell responses to the Zika vaccine. Stimulations used ZIKV structural-protein peptide pools split into flavivirus-conserved and non-conserved sets, or JEV or YFV peptides matching the pre-vaccination. ZIKV peptides were 15-mers overlapping by 11 residues, selected for NetMHCpan/NetMHCII-predicted epitopes with affinity below 50 nM. TCR repertoires were also analyzed from a few flavivirus-naive individuals at weeks 2, 6 and 52 after starting ZPIV vaccination.

PBMCs were labeled with CellTrace CFSE and were cultured for more than 5 days in RPMI containing 8% human serum plus peptide pools at around 0.97 ug/mL each. Unfixed proliferating CD4 T cells were sorted on a BD FACSAria as live CD56-CD19-CD16-CD3+CD4+ CFSE-low cells. Enrolled adults were healthy and were found to be seronegative for ZIKV, JEV, YFV, DENV and WNV by microneutralization screening. The samples were taken from a phase 1, double-blinded, randomized, placebo-controlled trial testing an alum-adjuvanted Zika purified-inactivated virus (ZPIV) vaccine. Peripheral blood mononuclear cells were isolated by standard procedure and were kept frozen in liquid nitrogen until use. Reading from cysteine to phenylalanine, the CDR3 counts 15 amino acids. Only CDR3 DNA is held: 45 bases, read in frame from base 1. V loses 1 base, J loses 1 base, and the germline ends lie 7 bases apart. Via the germline V gene, CDR1 is WSHSY and CDR2 SAAADI.

The library was generated by 5' RACE. Before sequencing, TCRbeta libraries were pooled in proportion to the sorted cell numbers of each library. Total RNA from sorted cells was extracted with RNAzol RT, and cDNA was made with an oligo(dT) primer and a template-switching oligo. The TCRbeta V-CDR3-J region was amplified by PCR between a SMARTer oligo primer and a TCRbeta constant-region primer using Kapa HiFi. Illumina adaptors and sample-specific index barcodes were added in a second PCR, followed by HighPrep bead cleanup and Bioanalyzer confirmation of a band of roughly 650 bp. Sequencing of the libraries was done on an Illumina MiSeq using 2x151 bp paired-end reads. Per the authors' processing: Reads were demultiplexed with an in-house Java program, and TCRbeta annotations were assigned and clonotypes were counted with MiXCR. Repertoire overlap used Morisita-Horn indices from the R package vegan, with UPGMA clustering and Circos plots of recurring clonotypes. Shannon diversity and richness were normalized to the highest possible value given the input cell numbers, yielding values from 0 to 1. MUSCLE was used to align CDR3beta sequences, SeqinR to compute distances, and R to plot multidimensional scaling. TCRdb applied fastp at Q25 and MiXCR to the public reads, then kept only in-frame beta chains. Rows with one shared CDR3 protein collapse into an entry with the most common genes and DNA. Clone size and V and J calls follow TCRdb, not the original study. The sample includes 400 to 450 distinct CDR3 sequences, with 0.6% to 0.75% observed a single time. 35% of the sample is held by the ten biggest clonotypes.

Summary of the overall study and its limitations: JEV-pre-vaccinated donors showed higher repertoire similarity across time-points and stimulations than YFV-pre-vaccinated donors, indicating more clonotypes common to ZIKV and JEV stimulation. CD8 T cell responses of very low magnitude were detected against ZIKV peptide pools and were observed in only a few individuals. The samples grouped by participant and showed no similarity across individuals, which suggests that no public TCRs were detected. Because there were not enough samples, the peptide pools could not be deconvoluted, which meant the specific peptides behind the cross-reactive responses went unidentified. After ZPIV, a significant decrease in repertoire richness of CD4 T cells responding to conserved ZIKV epitopes was observed in JEV-pre-vaccinated donors. The analysis covered only a subset of trial participants who had three doses and adequate samples, rather than the whole vaccinated cohort.

The clonotype originates from an adult woman who received an inactivated Zika virus vaccine. The V gene is TRBV10-2 and the J gene is TRBJ1-4; the D gene cannot be resolved reliably. The sample consisted of antigen-activated CD4+ T cells from blood, cultured, taken during a Zika inactivated vaccine study. In nucleotides, the sequence is TGCGCCAGCAGTGAGTTCGGGGTAACTAATGAAAAACTGTTTTTT. It specifies CASSEFGVTNEKLFF.